These T cell receptor beta chains were read from a single sample in a study of blood T cell repertoires in COVID-19. Here immunoSEQ multiplex PCR was the method, and the copy in TCRdb shows in-frame clones only, minus some. The sample lists roughly 50,000 clones, 75% to 90% occurring once. Input material: peripheral blood. Receptor source: a woman of 80 years or more with COVID-19, enrolled during active disease. The CDR3 runs from the conserved cysteine through the conserved F or W. The order of the fields is J gene, D gene, V gene, CDR3 protein, CDR3 DNA. D genes are given only for firm matches.

>TRBJ1-5|TRBD1|TRBV4-1
CASSQDIGQGGQPQHF
TGCGCCAGCAGCCAAGATATAGGACAGGGGGGTCAGCCCCAGCATTTT
>TRBJ1-2|.|TRBV6-5
CASSLGGGQGYTF
TGTGCCAGCAGTCTCGGGGGGGGCCAGGGCTACACCTTC
>TRBJ1-1|.|TRBV18
CASSPRGTNTEAFF
TGTGCCAGCTCACCCCGGGGGACTAACACTGAAGCTTTCTTT
>TRBJ2-5|.|TRBV18
CASSPYTGLGRETQYF
TGTGCCAGCTCACCATATACAGGGTTGGGCCGAGAGACCCAGTACTTC
>TRBJ2-3|TRBD2|TRBV5-1
CASSATSGGPRTDTQYF
TGCGCCAGCAGCGCGACTAGCGGGGGGCCCCGCACAGATACGCAGTATTTT
>TRBJ1-4|TRBD1|TRBV7-9
CASSLRTGGSTAGEKLFF
TGTGCCAGCAGCTTACGTACAGGGGGCTCGACTGCGGGTGAAAAACTGTTTTTT
>TRBJ1-4|.|TRBV9
CASSVDAGPTNEKLFF
TGTGCCAGCAGCGTAGATGCGGGGCCAACTAATGAAAAACTGTTTTTT
>TRBJ2-1|.|TRBV25-1
CASSGLVSNEQFF
TGTGCCAGCAGCGGCCTAGTATCCAATGAGCAGTTCTTC
>TRBJ2-6|TRBD2|TRBV19
CASSIPSGGPSGANVLTF
TGTGCCAGTAGTATACCTAGCGGGGGCCCTTCTGGGGCCAACGTCCTGACTTTC
>TRBJ2-4|TRBD1|TRBV7-9
CASSLGTGVGAKNIQYF
TGTGCCAGCAGCTTAGGAACAGGGGTCGGGGCCAAAAACATTCAGTACTTC
>TRBJ2-2|TRBD1|TRBV5-6
CASSLFRTGTTGELFF
TGTGCCAGCAGCTTGTTTCGGACAGGGACCACCGGGGAGCTGTTTTTT
>TRBJ1-4|TRBD1|TRBV6-1
CASSEKGQGVEKLFF
TGTGCCAGCAGTGAAAAGGGACAGGGTGTTGAAAAACTGTTTTTT
>TRBJ2-7|.|TRBV4-2
CASSQAREAPYEQYF
TGTGCCAGCAGCCAAGCGAGGGAGGCCCCCTACGAGCAGTACTTC
>TRBJ2-4|TRBD1|TRBV7-2
CASSFGPDRENIQYF
TGTGCCAGCAGCTTTGGCCCGGACAGGGAAAACATTCAGTACTTC
>TRBJ1-1|.|TRBV4-3
CASSQGAGWGAFF
TGCGCCAGCAGCCAAGGGGCGGGGTGGGGAGCTTTCTTT